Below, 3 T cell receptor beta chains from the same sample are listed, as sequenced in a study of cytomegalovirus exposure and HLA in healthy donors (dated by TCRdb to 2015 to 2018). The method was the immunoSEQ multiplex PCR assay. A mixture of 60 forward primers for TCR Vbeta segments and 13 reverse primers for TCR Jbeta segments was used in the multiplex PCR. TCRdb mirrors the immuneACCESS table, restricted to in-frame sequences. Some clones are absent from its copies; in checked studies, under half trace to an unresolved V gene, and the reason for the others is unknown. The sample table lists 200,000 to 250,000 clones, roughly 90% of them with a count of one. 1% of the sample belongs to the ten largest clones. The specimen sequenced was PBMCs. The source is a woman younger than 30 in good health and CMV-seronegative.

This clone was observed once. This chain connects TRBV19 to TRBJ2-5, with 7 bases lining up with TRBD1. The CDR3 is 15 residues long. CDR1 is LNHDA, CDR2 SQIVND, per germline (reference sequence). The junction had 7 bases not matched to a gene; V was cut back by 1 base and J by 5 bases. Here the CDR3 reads CASSIGGGAWETQYF. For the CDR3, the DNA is TGTGCCAGTAGTATAGGAGGGGGCGCCTGGGAGACCCAGTACTTC.

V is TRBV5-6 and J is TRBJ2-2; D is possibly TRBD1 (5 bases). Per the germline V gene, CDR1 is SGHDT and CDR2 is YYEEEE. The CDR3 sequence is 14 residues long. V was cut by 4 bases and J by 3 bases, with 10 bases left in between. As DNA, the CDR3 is TGTGCCAGCAGCGCGGACACCTACACCGGGGAGCTGTTTTTT. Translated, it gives CASSADTYTGELFF.

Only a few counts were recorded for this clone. In DNA form, the CDR3 reads TGCGCCAGCAGCCAAGAACGGCTTAGGGGAAAACTGTTTTTT. This translates into CASSQERLRGKLFF. V usage is TRBV4-3 and J usage is TRBJ1-4, with a possible D match to TRBD1 (5 bases). V gave up 0 bases and J gave up 10 bases, with 12 bases separating them. The CDR3 runs 14 residues. Looked up from germline, CDR1 is LGHNA and CDR2 is YSLEER.